The 10 T cell receptor beta chains below all came from one sample that was sequenced in a study of a mutant IDH1 vaccine in newly diagnosed glioma. TCRdb's table, derived via immunoSEQ multiplex PCR, lists solely in-frame clones and lacks some. The sample records fewer than 30,000 clones, approximately 80% being singletons. Time point reported: week 5, during vaccination. The investigators gave 300 ug of mutant IDH1 20-mer peptide in each vaccine dose, together with topical imiquimod. The antigens of these receptors remain unknown. The specimen was PBMCs, collected from a glioma patient whose treatment included an IDH1 peptide vaccine. These receptor sequences come from a man aged 35-49 years with glioma.

This rearrangement joins TRBV29-1 to TRBJ2-1; 7 bases agree with TRBD2. CDR1 SQVTM and CDR2 ANQGSEA come from the germline V gene. The V and J ends lost 6 bases and 2 bases, in that order; junction bases with no gene match: 4. The CDR3 has 13 residues. The CDR3 region is CSVASGTYNEQFF. In DNA form, the CDR3 reads TGCAGCGTCGCTAGCGGAACCTACAATGAGCAGTTCTTC.

The CDR3 loop is CASSDTGTSGRNEQFF. The DNA for the CDR3 is TGTGCCAGCAGCGATACCGGGACTAGCGGGAGAAATGAGCAGTTCTTC. The rearrangement joins TRBV2 to TRBJ2-1, with TRBD2 identical over 14 bases. J was trimmed by 7 bases and V by 6 bases; bases with no gene match: 8. Germline V gene sequence: CDR1 SNHLY, CDR2 FYNNEI. The CDR3 covers 16 residues.

This clone occurred once. The chain combines TRBV28 with TRBJ2-1; no clear D gene. This CDR3 has 15 residues. Trimming stripped 5 bases from V and 1 base from J, with 12 bases between. The V gene's germline CDR1 is MDHEN and CDR2 SYDVKM. Here the CDR3 DNA reads TGTGCCAGCAGTGCATCGACCCTTTCCTACAATGAGCAGTTCTTC. This gives the protein CASSASTLSYNEQFF.

This sequence joins TRBV6-1 and TRBJ1-5; tentatively, D is TRBD1 (6 bases). Trimming pared 4 bases from V and 4 bases from J, leaving 11 bases between. Germline loops: CDR1 MNHNS, CDR2 SASEGT. The CDR3 length is 14 residues. The CDR3 DNA follows: TGTGCCAGCAGTGGGGGGGCAGTTAATCAGCCCCAGCATTTT. Translated, it gives CASSGGAVNQPQHF.

This clone appeared a few times. This chain links TRBV6-6 with TRBJ2-2; D gene ambiguous. With 7 bases removed from V and 4 bases from J, the gap between germline ends came to 13 bases. The germline gives CDR1 MNHNY, CDR2 SVGAGI (reference sequence). The CDR3 sequence is 14 residues long. CDR3: CASNAMAGTGELFF. CDR3 bases: TGTGCCAGCAATGCAATGGCTGGCACCGGGGAGCTGTTTTTT.

V usage is TRBV7-2 and J usage is TRBJ1-1, with D tentatively TRBD1 (5 bases). V was cut by 1 base and J by 2 bases, with 8 bases left in between. This CDR3 comprises 14 residues. The germline V gene has CDR1 SGHTA and CDR2 FQGNSA. The CDR3 sequence is CASSLEGANTEAFF. The CDR3 DNA reads TGTGCCAGCAGCTTAGAAGGGGCCAACACTGAAGCTTTCTTT. The variable domain in full, with the rest retrieved from reference TRBV7-2 and TRBJ1-1, is GAGVSQSPSNKVTEKGKDVELRCDPISGHTALYWYRQSLGQGLEFLIYFQGNSAPDKSGLPSDRFSAERTGGSVSTLTIQRTQQEDSAVYLCASSLEGANTEAFFGQGTRLTVV.

In its sample, this clone was seen once. The chain is built from TRBV5-1 and TRBJ2-5, with 9 bases lining up with TRBD1. This CDR3 contains 11 residues. From germline, CDR1 is SGHRS and CDR2 YFSETQ. Losses at the gene ends were 4 bases for V and 14 bases for J; bases not matched to a gene: 6. The CDR3 coding sequence is TGCGCCAGCAGCAGAAGGGACAGGGTCTACTTC. Protein sequence: CASSRRDRVYF.

The V gene is TRBV6-1, the J gene TRBJ1-5; 12 nucleotides agree with TRBD1. This CDR3 has 17 residues. V trimming: 3 bases; J trimming: 6 bases; junction bases outside the gene matches: 9. In germline, CDR1 is MNHNS, CDR2 SASEGT. CDR3 in amino acids: CASSDRPGQGASQPQHF. The CDR3 coding sequence is TGTGCCAGCAGTGACCGACCGGGACAGGGGGCCAGTCAGCCCCAGCATTTT.

The genes are TRBV5-1 and TRBJ1-1, with TRBD1 as a possible D gene (6 bases). Germline lookup yields CDR1 SGHRS and CDR2 YFSETQ. The CDR3 runs to 14 residues. V lost 5 bases and J 4 bases, leaving 15 bases between the germline ends. The CDR3 sequence is CASRVPGDGTEAFF. The CDR3 DNA reads as TGCGCCAGCAGGGTCCCAGGGGATGGCACTGAAGCTTTCTTT.

This clone was counted between two and nine times. The V and J genes are TRBV6-5 and TRBJ1-1, with 7 positions matching TRBD1. The length of the CDR3 is 14 residues. V lost 6 bases, J lost 6 bases, and 10 bases stayed unmatched. CDR1 MNHEY and CDR2 SVGAGI come from the germline V gene. The CDR3 here is CASSPSPDRAEAFF. In nucleotides, the CDR3 is TGTGCCAGCAGCCCATCCCCTGACAGGGCTGAAGCTTTCTTT.